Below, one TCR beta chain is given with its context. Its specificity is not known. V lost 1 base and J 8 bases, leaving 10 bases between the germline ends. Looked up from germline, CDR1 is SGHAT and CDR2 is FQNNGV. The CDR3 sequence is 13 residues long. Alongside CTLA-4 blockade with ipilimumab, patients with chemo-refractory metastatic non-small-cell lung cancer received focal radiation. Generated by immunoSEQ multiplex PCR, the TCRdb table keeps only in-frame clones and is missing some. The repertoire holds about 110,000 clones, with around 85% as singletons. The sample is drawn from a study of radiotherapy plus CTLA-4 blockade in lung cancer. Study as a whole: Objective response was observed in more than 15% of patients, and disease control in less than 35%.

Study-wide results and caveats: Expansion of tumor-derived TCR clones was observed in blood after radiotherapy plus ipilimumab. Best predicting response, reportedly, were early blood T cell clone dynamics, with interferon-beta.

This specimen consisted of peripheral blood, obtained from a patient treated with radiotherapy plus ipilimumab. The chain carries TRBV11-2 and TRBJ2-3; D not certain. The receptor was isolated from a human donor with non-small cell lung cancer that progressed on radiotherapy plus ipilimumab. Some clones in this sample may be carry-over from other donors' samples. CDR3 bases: TGTGCCAGCAGCTTAGGTATCCCCGGTACGCAGTATTTT. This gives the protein CASSLGIPGTQYF.